What follows are 2 T cell receptor beta chains derived from one specimen sequenced in a study of shared clonotypes between healthy human individuals. Clones were sequenced by immunoSEQ multiplex PCR, and TCRdb holds only the in-frame ones, with some missing. The sample holds 1.4 million or so clones; 98% are singletons and the top ten take roughly 0.35%. What was sequenced was naive CD4+ T cells sorted from blood. The subset here: CD45RA+ positively selected. The receptors derive from a man under 40 in good health.

The chain recombines TRBV5-1 with TRBJ1-1; 8 bases match TRBD1. The ends lost 4 bases at V and 6 bases at J; junction bases unmatched: 5. CDR3 length: 13 residues. Germline CDR1 is SGHRS and CDR2 is YFSETQ. This CDR3 reads CASSVDRVSEAFF. The CDR3 nucleotides are TGCGCCAGCAGCGTGGACAGGGTATCTGAAGCTTTCTTT.

This clone was seen just once. The chain recombines TRBV7-6 with TRBJ2-1; TRBD2 aligns across 9 bases. Germline CDR1 and CDR2: SGHVS and FNYEAQ. The V segment lost 7 bases and the J segment 8 bases; nucleotides outside the gene matches: 3. The length of the CDR3 is 12 residues. CDR3 sequence reads: CASTSGIDEQFF. DNA of the CDR3: TGTGCCAGCACTAGCGGGATTGATGAGCAGTTCTTC.